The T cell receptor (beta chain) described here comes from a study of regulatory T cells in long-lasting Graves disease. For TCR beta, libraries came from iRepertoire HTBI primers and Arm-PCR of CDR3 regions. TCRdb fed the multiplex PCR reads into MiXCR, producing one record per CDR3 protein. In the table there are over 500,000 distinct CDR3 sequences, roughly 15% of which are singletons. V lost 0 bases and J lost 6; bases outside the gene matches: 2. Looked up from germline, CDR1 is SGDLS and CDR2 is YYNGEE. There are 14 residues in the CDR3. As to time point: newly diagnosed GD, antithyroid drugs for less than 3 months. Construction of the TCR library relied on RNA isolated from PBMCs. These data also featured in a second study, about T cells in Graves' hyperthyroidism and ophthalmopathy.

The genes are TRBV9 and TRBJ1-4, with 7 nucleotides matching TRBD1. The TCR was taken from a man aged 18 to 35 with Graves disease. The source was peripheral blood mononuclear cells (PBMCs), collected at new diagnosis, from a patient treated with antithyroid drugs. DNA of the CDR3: TGTGCCAGCAGCGTAGGCGGGACAGATGAAAAACTGTTTTTT. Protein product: CASSVGGTDEKLFF.